The 11 T cell receptor beta chains below were found in one sample sequenced in a study of blood T cell repertoires in COVID-19. This table comes from immunoSEQ multiplex PCR, and its TCRdb copy is limited to in-frame clones, with some not included. The data contain fewer than 250,000 clones, 80% to 85% of them singletons. Sequenced material: PBMCs or T cells enriched from blood (not recorded which). Receptors originate from a woman aged 25-40 years who had been exposed to COVID-19.

The rearrangement links TRBV15 to TRBJ1-4; no clear D. The CDR3 is 14 amino acids. Germline V gene sequence: CDR1 LNHNV, CDR2 YYDKDF (reference sequence). The V end was cut by 6 bases, the J end by 8 bases, with 16 bases between. CDR3 amino acids: CATRTEGGEEKLFF. The CDR3, as DNA: TGTGCCACCAGAACTGAGGGTGGCGAGGAAAAACTGTTTTTT.

The sample holds one count of this clone. This chain links TRBV13 with TRBJ1-4; no definite D call. The CDR3 has 16 amino acids. V shed 5 bases and J shed 3 bases, with 16 bases lying between them. Per the germline V gene, CDR1 is PRHDT and CDR2 is FYEKMQ (reference sequence). The CDR3 is CASSPQRGSANEKLFF. DNA for the CDR3: TGTGCCAGCAGCCCCCAAAGAGGGTCAGCTAATGAAAAACTGTTTTTT.

The rearrangement uses TRBV5-8 and TRBJ2-7, with 9 positions matching TRBD1. This CDR3 has 16 residues. Germline loops: CDR1 SGHTS, CDR2 YDEGEE. V shed 3 bases and J 4 bases; nucleotides not matched to a gene: 11. The CDR3 sequence is CASSWKPGTGWYEQYF. The CDR3 DNA is TGTGCCAGCAGCTGGAAACCCGGGACAGGGTGGTACGAGCAGTACTTC.

The V and J genes are TRBV11-2 and TRBJ1-1, with 8 bases identical to TRBD1. The CDR3 contains 19 residues. V shed 0 bases, J shed 7 bases, and the junction held 19 bases outside the gene matches. Germline CDR1 and CDR2: SGHAT and FQNNGV. The CDR3 region is CASSLDWDRSMAGWGEAFF. For the CDR3, the DNA is TGTGCCAGCAGCTTAGACTGGGACAGGTCGATGGCTGGGTGGGGTGAAGCTTTCTTT.

The V and J genes are TRBV29-1 and TRBJ2-1; tentatively, D is TRBD1 (5 bases). The CDR3 length is 11 residues. CDR1 is SQVTM, CDR2 ANQGSEA, per germline. Between the trimmed V and J ends, which lost 3 bases and 8 bases, there was a span of 8 bases. CDR3 amino acids: CSVDRGHEQFF. For the CDR3, the DNA is TGCAGCGTTGATAGGGGTCATGAGCAGTTCTTC.

This chain uses TRBV27 with TRBJ1-2; 7 bases align to TRBD1. The junction had 7 bases not matched to a gene; V was cut back by 5 bases and J by 7 bases. This CDR3 is built from 13 residues. Germline CDR1 MNHEY, CDR2 SMNVEV (reference sequence). This CDR3 reads CASSPGGGAGYTF. The CDR3 DNA reads as TGTGCCAGCAGTCCAGGGGGTGGGGCTGGCTACACCTTC.

V and J are TRBV12-5 and TRBJ2-2, with D maybe TRBD2 (6 bases). Germline values: CDR1 LGHNT, CDR2 FRNRAP. CDR3 length: 15 residues. Trimming pared 3 bases from V and 3 bases from J, leaving 11 bases between. The chain's CDR3 is CASGLGREDTGELFF. DNA of the CDR3: TGTGCTAGTGGTTTAGGCAGGGAGGACACCGGGGAGCTGTTTTTT.

The chain couples TRBV2 to TRBJ2-1, with 12 bases aligning to TRBD2. Germline-derived CDR1 and CDR2 are SNHLY and FYNNEI. The CDR3 spans 17 residues. The ends lost 3 bases at V and 7 bases at J; junction bases unmatched: 10. The DNA for the CDR3 is TGTGCCAGCAGTGAGTCCCTAGCGGGGGGGCCTTGGAATGAGCAGTTCTTC. Translated: CASSESLAGGPWNEQFF. Drawing the rest from reference TRBV2 and TRBJ2-1, the complete variable domain is EPEVTQTPSHQVTQMGQEVILRCVPISNHLYFYWYRQILGQKVEFLVSFYNNEISEKSEIFDDQFSVERPDGSNFTLKIRSTKLEDSAMYFCASSESLAGGPWNEQFFGPGTRLTVL.

V gene TRBV18 combines with J gene TRBJ2-6; TRBD1 matches at 8 bases. CDR1 KGHSH and CDR2 LQKENI come from the germline V gene. V lost 3 bases and J lost 0; bases outside the gene matches: 10. The CDR3 has 19 amino acids. The DNA of the CDR3 is TGTGCCAGCTCACCGTTTATGGCAGGGGGCTCCTCTGGGGCCAACGTCCTGACTTTC. Translated: CASSPFMAGGSSGANVLTF.

In this sample, this clone turned up a few times. The rearrangement uses TRBV3-1 (or the pseudogene TRBV3-2) and TRBJ2-1; TRBD2 matches 8 bases. V was pared by 5 bases and J by 5 bases, with 11 bases of the junction left unmatched. Germline assignment: CDR1 LGHDT and CDR2 YNNKEL (reference sequence). CDR3 length: 16 amino acids. The CDR3 bases are TGTGCCAGCAGCAAACGGGGGGGCGGGAAAAACAATGAGCAGTTCTTC. This translates into CASSKRGGGKNNEQFF.

This clone has just one count. The chain joins TRBV29-1 to TRBJ1-1; 9 bases are a match to TRBD1. The CDR3 is made up of 13 amino acids. Germline V CDR1 and CDR2: SQVTM, ANQGSEA. The junction had 4 bases not matched to a gene; V was cut back by 7 bases and J by 1 base. CDR3 in DNA: TGCAGCGCCCCGGACAGGGGGAACACTGAAGCTTTCTTT. This codes for CSAPDRGNTEAFF.